A single sample is the source of the 22 T cell receptor beta chains below, sequenced in a study of blood T cell repertoires in COVID-19. Assay used: immunoSEQ multiplex PCR; TCRdb lists only in-frame clones, some missing. The sample records over 110,000 clones, approximately 84% being singletons. Specimen: PBMCs or T cells enriched from blood (not recorded which). Source of these receptors: a man in his fifties or sixties in a cohort exposed to, infected with or recovered from COVID-19 (not recorded which).

The table lists this clone with a few counts. This sequence joins TRBV6-5 and TRBJ2-1, with D tentatively TRBD1 (6 bases). CDR1 and CDR2 from the germline V gene are MNHEY and SVGAGI. V lost 8 bases, J lost 1 base, and 9 bases lay in between. This CDR3 is 13 amino acids long. The CDR3 reads CASRTESYNEQFF. CDR3 DNA: TGTGCCAGCCGGACAGAATCCTACAATGAGCAGTTCTTC.

The CDR3, as DNA: TGTGCCAGCAGCTTGGACGGACTAGCGGGGTCATACGAGCAGTACTTC. Amino acids: CASSLDGLAGSYEQYF. The chain is built from TRBV7-8 and TRBJ2-7, with 12 positions matching TRBD2. Losses at the gene ends were 3 bases for V and 4 bases for J; bases not matched to a gene: 7. CDR3 length: 16 amino acids. Germline lookup yields CDR1 SGHVS and CDR2 FQNEAQ.

The rearrangement joins TRBV4-3 to TRBJ2-3, with D hard to call. CDR3 size: 15 residues. V gave up 1 base and J gave up 1 base, with 9 bases separating them. Germline CDR1 reads LGHNA; CDR2 reads YSLEER. The chain's CDR3 is CASSQAWSRTDTQYF. The CDR3 nucleotides are TGCGCCAGCAGCCAAGCCTGGAGCCGCACAGATACGCAGTATTTT.

J is TRBJ2-1 and V is TRBV28; TRBD2 matches at 8 bases. V was pared by 5 bases and J by 4 bases, with 10 bases of the junction left unmatched. Germline CDR1 is MDHEN and CDR2 is SYDVKM. This CDR3 is 16 amino acids long. The CDR3 sequence is CASSPGGGGRYNEQFF. The CDR3 DNA sequence: TGTGCCAGCAGTCCCGGGGGGGGCGGGAGGTACAATGAGCAGTTCTTC.

This chain joins TRBV28 and TRBJ2-1; 15 bases are shared with TRBD2. In germline, CDR1 is MDHEN, CDR2 SYDVKM. V lost 3 bases and J lost 12; bases outside the gene matches: 6. The CDR3 length is 15 residues. CDR3 coding DNA: TGTGCCAGCAGTTTCGGACTAGCGGGAGGGCCGGGGCAGTTCTTC. It encodes CASSFGLAGGPGQFF.

This clone was seen a handful of times. J is TRBJ1-2 and V is TRBV25-1, with D unresolved. The V end lost 7 bases, the J end lost 2 bases, and 5 bases lay between the germline ends. The germline V gene has CDR1 MGHDK and CDR2 SYGVNS. The CDR3 loop spans 11 amino acids. The DNA for the CDR3 is TGTGCCAGCACGGGGAACTATGGCTACACCTTC. This sequence encodes CASTGNYGYTF.

This sequence joins TRBV7-2 and TRBJ1-4; perhaps TRBD1 as D (5 bases). Per the germline V gene, CDR1 is SGHTA and CDR2 is FQGNSA. The CDR3 extends over 13 amino acids. Trimming removed 5 bases from V and 6 bases from J, with 10 bases in between. The CDR3 DNA reads TGTGCCAGCAGCCAGCAGACAGATGAAAAACTGTTTTTT. Residues: CASSQQTDEKLFF.

This chain links TRBV27 with TRBJ1-5; D ambiguous. With 6 bases removed from V and 0 bases from J, the gap between germline ends came to 9 bases. CDR3 size: 14 residues. Germline CDR1 MNHEY, CDR2 SMNVEV (reference sequence). The DNA of the CDR3 is TGTGCCAGCAGCCAGGTGAATAGCAATCAGCCCCAGCATTTT. Its protein product is CASSQVNSNQPQHF.

This clone showed up just a few times. The chain recombines TRBV30 with TRBJ1-1; 7 nucleotides agree with TRBD1. The V gene end was trimmed by 1 base and the J gene end by 5 bases; junction bases not matched to a gene: 10. CDR3 length: 15 amino acids. Germline loops: CDR1 GTSNPN, CDR2 SVGIG (reference sequence). This CDR3 reads CAWSAPYTTGTEAFF. CDR3 sequence (DNA): TGTGCCTGGAGTGCACCCTATACGACAGGGACTGAAGCTTTCTTT.

This chain uses TRBV6-5 with TRBJ2-7; 9 positions match TRBD1. J was trimmed by 3 bases and V by 6 bases; bases with no gene match: 6. The germline V gene encodes CDR1 MNHEY and CDR2 SVGAGI. The CDR3 contains 14 residues. The CDR3 is CASRWGTGFYEQYF. Written as DNA, the CDR3 is TGTGCCAGCAGGTGGGGGACAGGGTTCTACGAGCAGTACTTC.

The chain combines TRBV6-5 with TRBJ1-6; 7 bases line up with TRBD1. Germline V gene lookup returns CDR1 MNHEY and CDR2 SVGAGI. V shed 6 bases and J 6 bases; nucleotides not matched to a gene: 5. CDR3 length: 14 amino acids. CDR3 DNA sequence: TGTGCCAGCAGCATTGCAGGGGGTAATTCACCCCTCCACTTT. It specifies CASSIAGGNSPLHF.

The rearrangement joins TRBV7-9 to TRBJ1-5; D gene uncertain. The CDR3 has 15 residues. Germline CDR1 SEHNR, CDR2 FQNEAQ (reference sequence). The ends were cut back, 3 bases at V and 2 bases at J, with 11 bases in the middle. The CDR3 DNA sequence: TGTGCCAGCAGCTTCTCCGGGATGGGCAATCAGCCCCAGCATTTT. Translated, it gives CASSFSGMGNQPQHF.

This chain uses TRBV6-5 with TRBJ2-1; possible D gene TRBD1, 5 bases. This CDR3 is 15 amino acids long. Germline CDR1 reads MNHEY; CDR2 reads SVGAGI. With 6 bases removed from V and 3 bases from J, the gap between germline ends came to 15 bases. The CDR3: CASSPWGRSYNEQFF. DNA for the CDR3: TGTGCCAGCAGCCCGTGGGGCAGGAGCTACAATGAGCAGTTCTTC.

This chain connects TRBV14 to TRBJ2-5, with unresolved D. The CDR3 has 14 residues. Germline CDR1 is SGHDN and CDR2 is FVKESK. V was clipped by 4 bases and J by 5 bases, with 14 bases between them. The DNA for the CDR3 is TGTGCCAGCAGCCGTGTTTCAACTATCGAGACCCAGTACTTC. Its translation: CASSRVSTIETQYF. The full variable domain, rest sourced from reference TRBV14 and TRBJ2-5, is EAGVTQFPSHSVIEKGQTVTLRCDPISGHDNLYWYRRVMGKEIKFLLHFVKESKQDESGMPNNRFLAERTGGTYSTLKVQPAELEDSGVYFCASSRVSTIETQYFGPGTRLLVL.

The rearrangement uses TRBV11-2 and TRBJ2-7, with D possibly TRBD2 on 6 matching bases. Trimming left V 3 bases short and J 3 bases short, with 12 bases between. Germline loops: CDR1 SGHAT, CDR2 FQNNGV. This CDR3 contains 14 residues. For the CDR3, the DNA is TGTGCCAGCAGCTTCTTTAGCGGTAACTACGAGCAGTACTTC. Translating it yields CASSFFSGNYEQYF. Drawing the rest from reference TRBV11-2 and TRBJ2-7, the complete variable domain is EAGVAQSPRYKIIEKRQSVAFWCNPISGHATLYWYQQILGQGPKLLIQFQNNGVVDDSQLPKDRFSAERLKGVDSTLKIQPAKLEDSAVYLCASSFFSGNYEQYFGPGTRLTVT.

This rearrangement joins TRBV6-5 to TRBJ1-1, with a weak D call TRBD1 (5 bases). V dropped 2 bases and J dropped 0 bases, with 10 bases sitting between them. CDR1 is MNHEY and CDR2 is SVGAGI in the germline V gene. The length of the CDR3 is 15 residues. This chain's CDR3 is CASSYRRQMNTEAFF. Written as DNA, the CDR3 is TGTGCCAGCAGTTACCGCAGACAGATGAACACTGAAGCTTTCTTT.

The chain employs TRBV19 and TRBJ2-2, with 13 bases that match TRBD2. The J segment lost 1 base and the V segment lost 7 bases, leaving 9 bases of the junction unmatched. The CDR3 runs 18 residues. Germline CDR1 reads LNHDA; CDR2 reads SQIVND (reference sequence). In DNA form, the CDR3 reads TGTGCCAGTAAAATCAGGACTAGCGGGAGAGGGAACACCGGGGAGCTGTTTTTT. Its protein product is CASKIRTSGRGNTGELFF.

The chain couples TRBV5-6 to TRBJ2-7; 8 positions match TRBD1. Looked up from germline, CDR1 is SGHDT and CDR2 is YYEEEE. The trim removed 4 bases at V and 6 bases at J, leaving 3 bases unmatched. CDR3 length: 12 amino acids. Here the CDR3 reads CASSITGGEQYF. The CDR3 DNA reads TGTGCCAGCAGCATAACAGGGGGCGAGCAGTACTTC.

The V gene is TRBV29-1, the J gene TRBJ2-7, with TRBD2 matching over 12 bases. Germline V lookup: CDR1 SQVTM, CDR2 ANQGSEA. The CDR3 is made up of 15 amino acids. V dropped 6 bases and J dropped 0; count of bases not matched to a gene: 6. CDR3 sequence reads: CSVVPGLAGSYEQYF. Here the CDR3 DNA reads TGCAGCGTCGTTCCGGGACTAGCGGGCTCCTACGAGCAGTACTTC.

The CDR3 DNA reads TGTGCCAGCAGGGGGGGACTAGGAGGGAATGAGCAGTTCTTC. Amino acids: CASRGGLGGNEQFF. The chain couples TRBV6-4 to TRBJ2-1, with 8 bases fitting TRBD2. V shed 6 bases, J shed 7 bases, and the junction held 8 bases outside the gene matches. In germline, CDR1 is MRHNA, CDR2 SNTAGT. CDR3 size: 14 residues.

This chain links TRBV27 with TRBJ2-7; 8 bases agree with TRBD2. The V gene's germline CDR1 is MNHEY and CDR2 SMNVEV (reference sequence). The CDR3 contains 16 residues. V lost 0 bases to trimming and J lost 1 base; unmatched junction nucleotides: 5. The CDR3 DNA reads as TGTGCCAGCAGTTTATCTTCTTTAGCGGGATCCTACGAGCAGTACTTC. It yields the protein CASSLSSLAGSYEQYF.

The J gene is TRBJ1-2, the V gene TRBV28, with D perhaps TRBD1 (6 bases). V was trimmed by 7 bases and J by 6 bases, leaving 12 bases between them. Germline CDR1 and CDR2: MDHEN and SYDVKM. The CDR3 totals 12 residues. CDR3 protein: CASNRNRDGYTF. The CDR3 DNA reads as TGTGCCAGCAATCGAAACAGGGATGGCTACACCTTC.